This TCR beta chain was sequenced during a study of shared clonotypes between healthy human individuals. Study in general: Per donor, three plates held CD4 naive cells, three held CD4 memory, two held CD8 naive and one held CD8 memory.

CD45RA-negative memory and CD45RA+ naive subsets were split from the CD4+ cells. Germline-derived CDR1 and CDR2 are LGHNT and FRNRAP. V dropped 5 bases and J dropped 2 bases, with 9 bases sitting between them. The CDR3 is made up of 14 amino acids. Samples underwent the assay at deep level. Researchers divided each subset's genomic DNA evenly across several immunoSEQ plates. Data came from immunoSEQ multiplex PCR; TCRdb stores just in-frame clones and leaves some out. Seen here are 950,000 to 1,300,000 clones, around 76% observed once, and the top ten hold about 1.5%. The source of this sequence is a man between 18 and 29 years old in good health. V and J are TRBV12-5 and TRBJ2-2; D is unresolved. The sample comprised memory CD4+ T cells sorted from blood. Subset indicated: CD45RA-negative fraction. The CDR3 reads CASGRGGNTGELFF. CDR3 nucleotide sequence: TGTGCTAGTGGTCGAGGCGGAAACACCGGGGAGCTGTTTTTT.